This paragraph covers one TCR beta chain sequence. This entry is derived from a study of blood T cell repertoires in COVID-19. Participants spanned ages about 18 to 100 years and resided in over 20 US areas. Self-reported history from a screening survey and questionnaire set each donor's cohort. V trimming: 7 bases; J trimming: 8 bases; junction bases outside the gene matches: 9. Per the germline V gene, CDR1 is MNHEY and CDR2 is SVGAGI. The CDR3 is made up of 13 amino acids. In the authors' methods: Nucleated cell number was recorded as an estimate derived from reference gene primer amplification. The assay was immunoSEQ multiplex PCR, and TCRdb's table has in-frame clones only and misses some. V, J and clone size are those of that table, while D and trimming were read from the DNA. The sample consists of a few hundred thousand clones, 75% to 90% of them appearing once.

The chain recombines TRBV6-5 with TRBJ1-2; TRBD1 aligns across 8 bases. Sequencing was carried out using PBMCs or T cells enriched from blood (not recorded which). The receptor was isolated from a woman aged 50 to 60 who had recovered from COVID-19. CDR3 residues: CASKPGGASGYTF. In DNA, the CDR3 is TGTGCCAGCAAGCCAGGGGGCGCGAGCGGCTACACCTTC.